What follows are 8 T cell receptor beta chains derived from one specimen sequenced in a study of PD-1 blockade in mismatch repair-deficient tumors. Assay: immunoSEQ multiplex PCR; the TCRdb copy retains only in-frame clones and omits some. The sample includes 100,000 to 150,000 clones, around 86% of them seen just once. The source was peripheral blood, collected 44 weeks after starting pembrolizumab. These receptors came from an adult with mismatch repair-deficient cancer.

Concerning this clone itself: At one boundary the junction diverges from the germline segment, which might be a read error. The V and J genes are TRBV30 and TRBJ2-2; TRBD1 aligns across 8 bases. This CDR3 is built from 12 residues. Germline V CDR1 and CDR2: GTSNPN, SVGIG (reference sequence). The CDR3 DNA reads as TGCGCCAGGGGGCACGGCACCGGGGAGCTGTTTTTT. Its translation is CARGHGTGELFF.

The V call is TRBV19, the J call TRBJ2-2, with a weak D call TRBD2 (6 bases). Germline V gives CDR1 LNHDA, CDR2 SQIVND (reference sequence). The CDR3 totals 12 residues. V lost 3 bases to trimming and J lost 8 bases, with 7 bases between them. The CDR3, as DNA: TGTGCCAGTAGTATGGGAGGTGGGGAGCTGTTTTTT. Protein: CASSMGGGELFF.

J is TRBJ2-3 and V is TRBV5-1; 10 bases are a match to TRBD1. The CDR3 totals 15 residues. Trimming removed 0 bases from V and 5 bases from J; junction bases left unmatched: 3. The germline gives CDR1 SGHRS, CDR2 YFSETQ. The CDR3 DNA is TGCGCCAGCAGCTTGGGACAGGGGGCAGTAGATACGCAGTATTTT. This translates into CASSLGQGAVDTQYF.

This chain links TRBV11-3 with TRBJ1-2, with 9 bases fitting TRBD1. V was pared by 2 bases and J by 0 bases, with 10 bases of the junction left unmatched. The CDR3 loop spans 18 amino acids. Germline CDR1 reads SGHNT; CDR2 reads YENEEA. The CDR3 region is CASSLPPMGQGSNYGYTF. The CDR3 region has the DNA TGTGCCAGCAGCTTACCCCCTATGGGACAGGGTTCTAACTATGGCTACACCTTC.

The chain has TRBV28 and TRBJ2-5; possible D gene TRBD1, 6 bases. The CDR3 is 14 amino acids. Germline values: CDR1 MDHEN, CDR2 SYDVKM. Trimming took off 5 bases at V and 7 bases at J, with 17 bases between the two ends. CDR3 nucleotide sequence: TGTGCCAGCAGTGCGAGGGGGACACCAAGGACCCAGTACTTC. It codes for CASSARGTPRTQYF.

The chain joins TRBV19 to TRBJ2-6, with D maybe TRBD1 (6 bases). V shed 4 bases and J shed 2 bases, with 18 bases lying between them. The CDR3 has 18 residues. The germline CDR1 and CDR2 sequences are LNHDA and SQIVND (reference sequence). The CDR3 DNA is TGTGCCAGTAGTACCCAGGGGTGGCAGAACGCTGGGGCCAACGTCCTGACTTTC. This codes for CASSTQGWQNAGANVLTF.

The sample holds a few counts of this clone. This CDR3 reads CAWSLSLELRGEQYF. For the CDR3, the DNA is TGTGCCTGGAGTTTAAGTCTGGAGCTACGAGGGGAGCAGTACTTC. J is TRBJ2-7 and V is TRBV30; perhaps TRBD2 as D (5 bases). V was clipped by 2 bases and J by 7 bases, with 21 bases between them. Per the germline V gene, CDR1 is GTSNPN and CDR2 is SVGIG (reference sequence). The CDR3 runs to 15 residues.

V gene TRBV19 combines with J gene TRBJ2-7, with 7 positions matching TRBD2. Germline lookup yields CDR1 LNHDA and CDR2 SQIVND (reference sequence). The CDR3 runs to 17 residues. V trimming: 2 bases; J trimming: 2 bases; junction bases outside the gene matches: 12. The CDR3 here is CASSITLGTITTYEQYF. In DNA, the CDR3 is TGTGCCAGTAGTATAACTCTCGGGACTATTACTACCTACGAGCAGTACTTC. Full variable domain (remainder filled in from reference TRBV19 and TRBJ2-7): DGGITQSPKYLFRKEGQNVTLSCEQNLNHDAMYWYRQDPGQGLRLIYYSQIVNDFQKGDIAEGYSVSREKKESFPLTVTSAQKNPTAFYLCASSITLGTITTYEQYFGPGTRLTVT.